Listed below are T cell receptor beta chains from one sample, sequenced in a study of blood T cell repertoires in COVID-19. Method: immunoSEQ multiplex PCR; TCRdb's copy keeps in-frame clones and lacks some. The sample contains about 120,000 clones, roughly 84% of which appear only once. Input material: peripheral blood. These receptor sequences come from a man aged 35 to 55 with acute or convalescent COVID-19. Both conserved end residues are part of each CDR3. A D gene is named only where the DNA matches it firmly. Clone size is not always given. Where it is, it says once, few, many or a class for expanded clones.

D gene | J gene | clone size | V gene | CDR3 DNA | CDR3 protein
TRBD2 | TRBJ2-5 | - | TRBV6-2/TRBV6-3 | TGTGCCAGCAGTTACTCCTCCAATCTAGCCCGGGGGGGCGGAGAGACCCAGTACTTC | CASSYSSNLARGGGETQYF
TRBD2 | TRBJ2-3 | - | TRBV5-1 | TGCGCCAGCAGCTCTTTAGCGGGAGTGGGCACAGATACGCAGTATTTT | CASSSLAGVGTDTQYF
TRBD1 | TRBJ2-3 | - | TRBV7-2 | TGTGCCAGCAGCCCCCACAGGGGGCGTTCAGATACGCAGTATTTT | CASSPHRGRSDTQYF
- | TRBJ2-4 | - | TRBV9 | TGTGCCAGCAGCCTCGCCGGGGGTGAAAACATTCAGTACTTC | CASSLAGGENIQYF
TRBD1 | TRBJ2-3 | - | TRBV27 | TGTGCCAGCAATCCGGGGACAGGGGAATTTGATACGCAGTATTTT | CASNPGTGEFDTQYF
TRBD1 | TRBJ2-1 | - | TRBV18 | TGTGCCAGCTCACGGGGACAGCCCCCGGACAATGAGCAGTTCTTC | CASSRGQPPDNEQFF
TRBD2 | TRBJ2-1 | - | TRBV6-5 | TGTGCCAGCAGGGTGTTGGGACTAGCGGATGAGCAGTTCTTC | CASRVLGLADEQFF
- | TRBJ1-3 | few | TRBV7-9 | TGTGCCAGCAGGACAACTGGAAACACCATATATTTT | CASRTTGNTIYF
TRBD2 | TRBJ2-3 | - | TRBV7-2 | TGTGCCAGCAGCTTAGTCCCTAGCGGGGTTTACACAGATACGCAGTATTTT | CASSLVPSGVYTDTQYF
- | TRBJ1-5 | - | TRBV12-5 | TGTGCTAGTGGTGCTGGACAGCCCAATCAGCCCCAGCATTTT | CASGAGQPNQPQHF
- | TRBJ2-1 | - | TRBV19 | TGTGCCAGTAGTTGGAGGGTCGGGCTCAATGAGCAGTTCTTC | CASSWRVGLNEQFF
TRBD1 | TRBJ2-7 | - | TRBV5-6 | TGTGCCAGCAGCCCGGGGACAGGGACCAGAACCTACGAGCAGTACTTC | CASSPGTGTRTYEQYF